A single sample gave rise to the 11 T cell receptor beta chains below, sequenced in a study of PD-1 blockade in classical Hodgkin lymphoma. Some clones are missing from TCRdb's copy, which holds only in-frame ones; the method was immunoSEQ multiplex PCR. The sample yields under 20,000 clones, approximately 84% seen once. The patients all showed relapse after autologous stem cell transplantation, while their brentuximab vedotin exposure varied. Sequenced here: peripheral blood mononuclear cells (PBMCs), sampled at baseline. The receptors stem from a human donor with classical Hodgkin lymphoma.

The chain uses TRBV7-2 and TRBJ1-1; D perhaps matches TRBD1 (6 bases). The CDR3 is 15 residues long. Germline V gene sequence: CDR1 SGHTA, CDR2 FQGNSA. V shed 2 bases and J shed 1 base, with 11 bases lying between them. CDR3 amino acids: CASSLRGAQNTEAFF. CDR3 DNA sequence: TGTGCCAGCAGCTTAAGGGGGGCCCAGAACACTGAAGCTTTCTTT.

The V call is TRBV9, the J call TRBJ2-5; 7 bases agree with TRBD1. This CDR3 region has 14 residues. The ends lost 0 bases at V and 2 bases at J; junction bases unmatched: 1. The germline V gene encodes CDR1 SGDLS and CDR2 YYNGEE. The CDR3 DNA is TGTGCCAGCAGCGTAGGGACAGGTCAAGAGACCCAGTACTTC. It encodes CASSVGTGQETQYF.

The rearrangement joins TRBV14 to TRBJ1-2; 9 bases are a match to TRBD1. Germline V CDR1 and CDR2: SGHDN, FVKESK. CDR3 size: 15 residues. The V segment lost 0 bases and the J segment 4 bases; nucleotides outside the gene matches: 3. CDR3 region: CASSQDWDRAYGYTF. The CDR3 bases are TGTGCCAGCAGCCAAGATTGGGACAGGGCCTATGGCTACACCTTC.

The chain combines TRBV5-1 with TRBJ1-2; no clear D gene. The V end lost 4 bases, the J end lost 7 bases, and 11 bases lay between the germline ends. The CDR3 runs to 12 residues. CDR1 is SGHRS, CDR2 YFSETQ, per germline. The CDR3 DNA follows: TGCGCCAGCAGCGACCAGACACTTGGCTACACCTTC. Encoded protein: CASSDQTLGYTF.

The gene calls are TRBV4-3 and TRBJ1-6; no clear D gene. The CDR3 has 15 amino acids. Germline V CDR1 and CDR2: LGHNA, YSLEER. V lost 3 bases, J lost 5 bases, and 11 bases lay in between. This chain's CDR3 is CASSQEAEDNSPLHF. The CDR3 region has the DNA TGCGCCAGCAGCCAGGAGGCGGAGGATAATTCACCCCTCCACTTT.

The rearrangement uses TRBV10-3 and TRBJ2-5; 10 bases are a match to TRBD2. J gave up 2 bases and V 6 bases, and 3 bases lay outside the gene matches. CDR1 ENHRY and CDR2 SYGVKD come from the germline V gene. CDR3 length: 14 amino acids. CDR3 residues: CAISRSGGQETQYF. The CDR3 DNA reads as TGTGCCATCAGCCGTAGCGGGGGGCAAGAGACCCAGTACTTC.

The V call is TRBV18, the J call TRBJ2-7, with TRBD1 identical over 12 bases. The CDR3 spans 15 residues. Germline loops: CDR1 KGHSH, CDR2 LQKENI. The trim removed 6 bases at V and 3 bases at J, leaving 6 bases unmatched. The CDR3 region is CASSPGTGGFYEQYF. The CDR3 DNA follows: TGTGCCAGCTCCCCCGGGACAGGGGGCTTCTACGAGCAGTACTTC. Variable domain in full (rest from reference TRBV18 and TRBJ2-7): NAGVMQNPRHLVRRRGQEARLRCSPMKGHSHVYWYRQLPEEGLKFMVYLQKENIIDESGMPKERFSAEFPKEGPSILRIQQVVRGDSAAYFCASSPGTGGFYEQYFGPGTRLTVT.

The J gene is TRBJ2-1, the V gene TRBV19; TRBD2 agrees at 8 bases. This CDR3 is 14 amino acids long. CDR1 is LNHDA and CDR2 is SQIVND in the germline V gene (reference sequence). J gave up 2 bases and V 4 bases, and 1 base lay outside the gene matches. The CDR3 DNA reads TGTGCCAGTAGTAGTAGCGGGACCTACAATGAGCAGTTCTTC. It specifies CASSSSGTYNEQFF.

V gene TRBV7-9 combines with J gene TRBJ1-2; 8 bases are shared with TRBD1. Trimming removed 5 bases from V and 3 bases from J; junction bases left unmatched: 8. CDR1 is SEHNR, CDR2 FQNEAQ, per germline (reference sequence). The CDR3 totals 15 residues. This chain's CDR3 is CASSHPGQGHYGYTF. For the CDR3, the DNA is TGTGCCAGCAGCCACCCCGGACAGGGCCACTATGGCTACACCTTC. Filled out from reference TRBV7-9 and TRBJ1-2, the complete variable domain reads DTGVSQNPRHKITKRGQNVTFRCDPISEHNRLYWYRQTLGQGPEFLTYFQNEAQLEKSRLLSDRFSAERPKGSFSTLEIQRTEQGDSAMYLCASSHPGQGHYGYTFGSGTRLTVV.

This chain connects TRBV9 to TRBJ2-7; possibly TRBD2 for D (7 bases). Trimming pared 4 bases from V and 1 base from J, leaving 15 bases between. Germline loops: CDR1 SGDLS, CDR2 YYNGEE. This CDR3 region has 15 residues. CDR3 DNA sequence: TGTGCCAGCAGCCGGGGGGACACTCATTCCTACGAGCAGTACTTC. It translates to CASSRGDTHSYEQYF.

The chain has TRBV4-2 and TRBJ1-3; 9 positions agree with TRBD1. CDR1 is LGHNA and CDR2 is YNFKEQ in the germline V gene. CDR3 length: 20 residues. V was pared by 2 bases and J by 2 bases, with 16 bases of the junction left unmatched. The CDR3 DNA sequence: TGTGCCAGCAGCCAATACGACTCCCTGACCGGGACAGGGCCTGGAAACACCATATATTTT. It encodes CASSQYDSLTGTGPGNTIYF.